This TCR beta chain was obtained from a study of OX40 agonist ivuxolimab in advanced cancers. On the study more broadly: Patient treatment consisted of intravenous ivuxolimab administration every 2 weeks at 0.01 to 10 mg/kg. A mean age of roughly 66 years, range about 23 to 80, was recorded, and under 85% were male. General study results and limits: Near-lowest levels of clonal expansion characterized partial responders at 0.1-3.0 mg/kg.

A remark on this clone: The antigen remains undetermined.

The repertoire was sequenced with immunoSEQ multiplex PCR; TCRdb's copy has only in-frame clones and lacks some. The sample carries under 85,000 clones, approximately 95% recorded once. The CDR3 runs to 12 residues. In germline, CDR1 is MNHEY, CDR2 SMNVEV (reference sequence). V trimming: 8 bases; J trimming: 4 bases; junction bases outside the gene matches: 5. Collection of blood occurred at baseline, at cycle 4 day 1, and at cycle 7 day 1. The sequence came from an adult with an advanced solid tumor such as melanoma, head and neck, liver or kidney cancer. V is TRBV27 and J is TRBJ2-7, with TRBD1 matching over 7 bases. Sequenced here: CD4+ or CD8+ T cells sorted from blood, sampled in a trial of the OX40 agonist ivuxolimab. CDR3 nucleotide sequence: TGTGCCAGCGGATACAGGGGTTACGAGCAGTACTTC. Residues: CASGYRGYEQYF.